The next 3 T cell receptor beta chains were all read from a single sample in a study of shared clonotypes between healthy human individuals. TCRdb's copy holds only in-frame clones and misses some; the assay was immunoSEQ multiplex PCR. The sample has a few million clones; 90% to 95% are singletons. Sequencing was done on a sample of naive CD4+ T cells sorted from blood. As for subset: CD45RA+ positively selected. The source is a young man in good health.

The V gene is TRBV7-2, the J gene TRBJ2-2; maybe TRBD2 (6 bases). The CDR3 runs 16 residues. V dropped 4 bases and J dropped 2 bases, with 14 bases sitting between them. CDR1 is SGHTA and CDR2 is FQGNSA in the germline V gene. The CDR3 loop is CASSSRLGPNTGELFF. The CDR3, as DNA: TGTGCCAGCAGCTCAAGACTAGGGCCCAACACCGGGGAGCTGTTTTTT.

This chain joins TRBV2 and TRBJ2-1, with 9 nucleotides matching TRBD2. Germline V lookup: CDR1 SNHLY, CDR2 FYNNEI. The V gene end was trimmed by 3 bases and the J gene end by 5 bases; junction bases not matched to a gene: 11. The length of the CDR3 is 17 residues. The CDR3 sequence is CASSDPVAGGLNNEQFF. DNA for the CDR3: TGTGCCAGCAGTGACCCGGTTGCGGGGGGGCTTAACAATGAGCAGTTCTTC.

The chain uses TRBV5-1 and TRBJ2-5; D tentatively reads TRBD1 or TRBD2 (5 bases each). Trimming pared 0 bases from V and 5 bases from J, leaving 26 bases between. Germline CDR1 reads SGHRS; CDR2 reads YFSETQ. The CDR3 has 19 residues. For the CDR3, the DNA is TGCGCCAGCAGCTTGGGGCTCGCCGGGACCCAGAGTCGTTCGGAGACCCAGTACTTC. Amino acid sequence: CASSLGLAGTQSRSETQYF.